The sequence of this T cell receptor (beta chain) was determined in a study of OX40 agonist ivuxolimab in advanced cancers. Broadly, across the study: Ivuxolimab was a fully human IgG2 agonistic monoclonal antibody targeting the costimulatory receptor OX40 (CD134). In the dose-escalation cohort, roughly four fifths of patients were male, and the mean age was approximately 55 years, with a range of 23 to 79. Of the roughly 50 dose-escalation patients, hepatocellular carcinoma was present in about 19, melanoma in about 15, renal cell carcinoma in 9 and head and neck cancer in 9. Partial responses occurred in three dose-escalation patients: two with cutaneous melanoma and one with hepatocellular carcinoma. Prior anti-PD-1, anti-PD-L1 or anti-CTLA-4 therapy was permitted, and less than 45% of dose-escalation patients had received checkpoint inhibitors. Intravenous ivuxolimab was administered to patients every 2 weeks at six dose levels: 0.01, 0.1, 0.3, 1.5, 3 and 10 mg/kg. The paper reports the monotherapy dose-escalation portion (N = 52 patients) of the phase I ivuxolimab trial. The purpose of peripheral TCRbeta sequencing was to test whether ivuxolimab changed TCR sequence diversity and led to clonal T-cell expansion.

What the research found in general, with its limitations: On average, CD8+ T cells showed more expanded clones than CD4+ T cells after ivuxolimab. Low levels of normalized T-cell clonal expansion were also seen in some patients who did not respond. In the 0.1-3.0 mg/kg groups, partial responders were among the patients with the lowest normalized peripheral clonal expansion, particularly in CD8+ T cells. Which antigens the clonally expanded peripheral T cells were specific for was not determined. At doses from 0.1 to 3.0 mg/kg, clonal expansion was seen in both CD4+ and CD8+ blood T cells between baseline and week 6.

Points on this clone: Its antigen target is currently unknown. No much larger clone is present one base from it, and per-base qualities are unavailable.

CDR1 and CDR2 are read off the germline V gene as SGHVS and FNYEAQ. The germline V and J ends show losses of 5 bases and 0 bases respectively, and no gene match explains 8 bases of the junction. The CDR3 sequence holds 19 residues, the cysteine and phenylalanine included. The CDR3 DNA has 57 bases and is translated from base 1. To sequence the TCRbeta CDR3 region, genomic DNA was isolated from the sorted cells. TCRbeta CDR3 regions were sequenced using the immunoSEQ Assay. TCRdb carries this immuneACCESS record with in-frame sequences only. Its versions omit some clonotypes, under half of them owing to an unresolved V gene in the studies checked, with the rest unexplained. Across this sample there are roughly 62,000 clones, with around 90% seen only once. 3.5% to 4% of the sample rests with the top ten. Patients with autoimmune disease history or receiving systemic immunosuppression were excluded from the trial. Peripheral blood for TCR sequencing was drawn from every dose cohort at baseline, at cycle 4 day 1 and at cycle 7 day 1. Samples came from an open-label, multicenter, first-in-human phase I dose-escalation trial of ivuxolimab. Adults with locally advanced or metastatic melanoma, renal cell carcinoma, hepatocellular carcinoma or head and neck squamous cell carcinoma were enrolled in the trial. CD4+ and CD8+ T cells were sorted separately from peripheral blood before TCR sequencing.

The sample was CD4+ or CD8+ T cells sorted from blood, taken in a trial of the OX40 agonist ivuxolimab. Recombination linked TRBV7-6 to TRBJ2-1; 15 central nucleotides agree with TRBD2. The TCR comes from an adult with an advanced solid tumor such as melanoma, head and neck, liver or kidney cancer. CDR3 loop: CASSQGLAGGPLSYNEQFF. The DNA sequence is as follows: TGTGCCAGCAGCCAAGGACTAGCGGGAGGGCCCCTCTCCTACAATGAGCAGTTCTTC.